These 19 T cell receptor beta chains were all obtained from the same sample, sequenced in a study of cytomegalovirus exposure and HLA in healthy donors (dated by TCRdb to about 2017). Library preparation was by the immunoSEQ multiplex PCR assay. For the multiplex PCR, a mixture combining 60 forward primers for TCR Vbeta segments and 13 reverse primers for TCR Jbeta segments was used. TCRdb holds this immuneACCESS table with in-frame rearrangements only. Some clones are missing; in checked studies, unresolved V genes explain under half, and the rest has no known cause. For this sample there are 120,000 to 150,000 clones; roughly 88% appear just once. About 0.51% of the sample is held by the ten biggest clonotypes. Material: PBMCs. The receptors come from a woman in her thirties or forties in good health and CMV-seronegative.

The rearrangement uses TRBV27 and TRBJ2-7; TRBD2 agrees at 12 bases. The CDR3 contains 16 residues. V dropped 4 bases and J dropped 2; count of bases not matched to a gene: 6. Per the germline V gene, CDR1 is MNHEY and CDR2 is SMNVEV (reference sequence). The chain's CDR3 is CASSSSGLAGTYEQYF. The CDR3, as DNA: TGTGCCAGCAGTTCCTCGGGACTAGCGGGCACCTACGAGCAGTACTTC.

For the CDR3, the DNA is TGTGCCAGCAGTGTGGGACAGGGGACCTACGAGCAGTACTTC. The encoded protein is CASSVGQGTYEQYF. V and J are TRBV2 and TRBJ2-7, with 10 bases fitting TRBD1. With 4 bases clipped from V and 2 bases from J, the junction kept 2 bases outside the gene matches. The CDR3 has 14 amino acids. The germline V gene has CDR1 SNHLY and CDR2 FYNNEI.

The chain carries TRBV9 and TRBJ2-2; 8 positions match TRBD1. CDR1 is SGDLS and CDR2 is YYNGEE in the germline V gene. V was pared by 4 bases and J by 2 bases, with 4 bases of the junction left unmatched. The CDR3 runs 15 residues. CDR3 DNA: TGTGCCAGCAGCAGGACAGGGTTCAACACCGGGGAGCTGTTTTTT. Translated: CASSRTGFNTGELFF.

The J gene is TRBJ2-5, the V gene TRBV5-8; 14 bases fit TRBD2. CDR1 and CDR2 from the germline V gene are SGHTS and YDEGEE. This CDR3 spans 16 amino acids. V was pared by 2 bases and J by 4 bases, with 4 bases of the junction left unmatched. In DNA, the CDR3 is TGTGCCAGCAGCTTCGCCGGGACTAGCGGGAGAGAGACCCAGTACTTC. Protein: CASSFAGTSGRETQYF.

The chain uses TRBV6-5 and TRBJ2-7, with 7 bases aligning to TRBD2. Germline values: CDR1 MNHEY, CDR2 SVGAGI. Trimming removed 0 bases from V and 1 base from J; junction bases left unmatched: 3. This CDR3 is 15 amino acids long. The CDR3 DNA is TGTGCCAGCAGTTACTCGGCGGGAGATTCCTACGAGCAGTACTTC. Translated, it gives CASSYSAGDSYEQYF.

V usage is TRBV19 and J usage is TRBJ2-1; 7 bases match TRBD2. From germline, CDR1 is LNHDA and CDR2 SQIVND (reference sequence). The V gene end was trimmed by 6 bases and the J gene end by 4 bases; junction bases not matched to a gene: 15. This CDR3 has 17 residues. The CDR3 DNA follows: TGTGCCAGTAGCTCTAGCGGACCCCTATTAAGTTACAATGAGCAGTTCTTC. Its protein is CASSSSGPLLSYNEQFF.

This chain uses TRBV2 with TRBJ1-5, with 7 bases matching TRBD1. Germline V gives CDR1 SNHLY, CDR2 FYNNEI. The CDR3 has 16 residues. V shed 6 bases and J 0 bases; nucleotides not matched to a gene: 8. The DNA of the CDR3 is TGTGCCAGCAGGGGAATACAGGGGAATAGCAATCAGCCCCAGCATTTT. This encodes CASRGIQGNSNQPQHF.

The chain is built from TRBV5-1 and TRBJ2-1; 13 bases map to TRBD2. The germline V gene encodes CDR1 SGHRS and CDR2 YFSETQ. The V segment lost 4 bases and the J segment 7 bases; nucleotides outside the gene matches: 11. This CDR3 has 17 residues. CDR3 nucleotides: TGCGCCAGCAGCAAAAGACTAGCGGGAGGAGTGGTAAATGAGCAGTTCTTC. Residues: CASSKRLAGGVVNEQFF.

The chain has TRBV11-2 and TRBJ2-6, with a tentative D call TRBD2 (6 bases). Between the trimmed V and J ends, which lost 3 bases and 4 bases, there was a span of 10 bases. This CDR3 contains 15 residues. Germline V CDR1 and CDR2: SGHAT, FQNNGV. The CDR3 is CASSFTAGGANVLTF. In nucleotides, the CDR3 is TGTGCCAGCAGCTTCACCGCGGGGGGGGCCAACGTCCTGACTTTC.

A note on this clone: A read error may produce the germline difference seen at one junction end. The CDR3 sequence: CSSSLHGGEQYF. CDR3 DNA: TGTTCCAGCAGCCTCCACGGGGGGGAGCAGTACTTC. The chain recombines TRBV7-9 with TRBJ2-7; 7 bases are a match to TRBD2. Germline assignment: CDR1 SEHNR and CDR2 FQNEAQ (reference sequence). The CDR3 is 12 amino acids.

The genes are TRBV6-5 and TRBJ2-5; D is perhaps TRBD1 (6 bases). Germline V gene lookup returns CDR1 MNHEY and CDR2 SVGAGI. The CDR3 sequence is 13 residues long. Trimming removed 10 bases at V and 2 bases at J, with 14 bases between. As DNA, the CDR3 is TGTGCCACGAAAGAGACAGGACAAGAGACCCAGTACTTC. The encoded protein is CATKETGQETQYF.

The V and J genes are TRBV6-5 and TRBJ1-2, with D hard to call. Germline V lookup: CDR1 MNHEY, CDR2 SVGAGI. Between the trimmed V and J ends, which lost 3 bases and 7 bases, there was a span of 12 bases. The CDR3 is made up of 13 amino acids. CDR3 region: CASSYVQAGGYTF. Written as DNA, the CDR3 is TGTGCCAGCAGTTATGTCCAGGCGGGTGGCTACACCTTC.

This clone has just a few counts. The identical CDR3 is also encoded by other nucleotide sequences in the sample. V usage is TRBV5-1 and J usage is TRBJ1-4; a weak D match, TRBD1 (5 bases). This CDR3 has 14 residues. Trimming left V 7 bases short and J 5 bases short, with 15 bases between. The germline gives CDR1 SGHRS, CDR2 YFSETQ. In nucleotides, the CDR3 is TGCGCCAGCCGGCGGGACGGCGGCAATGAAAAACTGTTTTTT. Protein product: CASRRDGGNEKLFF.

The V call is TRBV7-8, the J call TRBJ1-4; D call uncertain. The V and J ends lost 2 bases and 0 bases respectively, with 10 bases between them. The germline V gene has CDR1 SGHVS and CDR2 FQNEAQ. CDR3 length: 16 amino acids. CDR3 residues: CASSLYRSATNEKLFF. The CDR3 nucleotides read TGTGCCAGCAGCTTATACCGGTCCGCAACTAATGAAAAACTGTTTTTT.

CDR3: CASSPYSGQSDEQYF. The CDR3 nucleotides are TGTGCCAGCAGCCCTTACTCGGGACAAAGTGACGAGCAGTACTTC. The chain uses TRBV7-2 and TRBJ2-7; weak D call: TRBD1 (6 bases). This CDR3 contains 15 residues. Trimming stripped 5 bases from V and 5 bases from J, with 19 bases between. Per the germline V gene, CDR1 is SGHTA and CDR2 is FQGNSA.

The CDR3 is CASSLITSGPYEQYF. The CDR3 DNA sequence: TGTGCCAGCAGCTTGATAACTAGCGGGCCCTACGAGCAGTACTTC. The V call is TRBV11-2, the J call TRBJ2-7; 9 positions agree with TRBD2. The junction had 5 bases not matched to a gene; V was cut back by 3 bases and J by 2 bases. Germline assignment: CDR1 SGHAT and CDR2 FQNNGV. The CDR3 is 15 amino acids.

The chain uses TRBV12-1 and TRBJ2-7; TRBD1 is the table's D call, not checked against the DNA. TRBV12-1 is described as a pseudogene. The CDR3 spans 14 residues. DNA of the CDR3: TGTGCCAGCAGCGGAGGACAGAGATCCTACGAGCAGTACTTC. This encodes CASSGGQRSYEQYF.

This sequence joins TRBV28 and TRBJ1-4; tentative D call: TRBD1 (5 bases). Germline CDR1 is MDHEN and CDR2 is SYDVKM. CDR3 length equals 15 residues. Deletions cut 2 bases from V and 4 bases from J, with 11 bases between. In nucleotides, the CDR3 is TGTGCCAGCAGTTTAGGGGGGTTGGTTAATGAAAAACTGTTTTTT. Translated, it gives CASSLGGLVNEKLFF.

This chain links TRBV25-1 with TRBJ2-1, with a weak D call TRBD2 (6 bases). The CDR3 covers 17 residues. V lost 7 bases to trimming and J lost 7 bases, with 26 bases between them. CDR1 is MGHDK and CDR2 is SYGVNS in the germline V gene. The CDR3 bases are TGTGCCAGCATGCCATCCCCACCGGCGGGACCACAGAATGAGCAGTTCTTC. It is translated as CASMPSPPAGPQNEQFF.